A single sample gave rise to the 12 T cell receptor beta chains below, sequenced in a study of CD8 T cells in ankylosing spondylitis. Study-wide points: Among TCR beta sequences, a motif of eight highly homologous variants appeared characteristic of ankylosing spondylitis blood.

These TCRs are of unknown antigen specificity. MiXCR was run by TCRdb on the 5' RACE reads, yielding one entry per CDR3 protein. The data show fewer than 250,000 distinct CDR3 sequences, with about 18% seen just once and 40% to 50% held by the top ten. The sample taken for sequencing was blood, either unsorted or a sorted T cell fraction (not recorded which). These receptors were taken from a male donor with ankylosing spondylitis.

The sample holds a few counts of this clonotype. The chain carries TRBV20-1 and TRBJ2-5; TRBD1 is a possible D gene (6 bases). Germline CDR1 reads DFQATT; CDR2 reads SNEGSKA (reference sequence). Trimming shortened V by 2 bases and J by 9 bases, and 19 bases separated the two germline ends. The CDR3 spans 14 residues. CDR3 sequence reads: CSARQSWDAGAQYF. The CDR3 nucleotides read TGCAGTGCTAGACAATCTTGGGACGCAGGGGCCCAGTACTTC.

To note about this clonotype: Compared with germline, one end of the junction differs, possibly owing to a read error. The rearrangement uses TRBV20-1 and TRBJ1-2; 9 bases agree with TRBD1. The CDR3 has 15 residues. The germline V gene encodes CDR1 DFQATT and CDR2 SNEGSKA (reference sequence). CDR3 residues: CSAGDTGTGIYGYTF. CDR3 DNA: TGCAGTGCTGGAGACACCGGGACAGGGATCTATGGCTACACCTTC.

This clonotype was seen a handful of times. The chain recombines TRBV4-1 with TRBJ2-7, with 7 nucleotides matching TRBD1. V shed 1 base, J shed 3 bases, and the junction held 6 bases outside the gene matches. The CDR3 has 15 residues. Germline V gene sequence: CDR1 MGHRA, CDR2 YSYEKL. The CDR3 region is CASSQGQGPLYEQYF. For the CDR3, the DNA is TGCGCCAGCAGCCAAGGACAGGGTCCCCTCTACGAGCAGTACTTC.

This clonotype has more than one count but fewer than ten. This rearrangement joins TRBV20-1 to TRBJ2-1; the D gene is possibly TRBD2 (6 bases). CDR3 length: 14 residues. Germline V lookup: CDR1 DFQATT, CDR2 SNEGSKA (reference sequence). V shed 5 bases and J shed 8 bases, with 19 bases lying between them. Written as DNA, the CDR3 is TGCAGTGCTGCCTTACCGGGACTCCTAGATGAGCAGTTCTTC. It translates to CSAALPGLLDEQFF.

The V gene is TRBV12-3 or TRBV12-4, the J gene TRBJ1-4, with unresolved D. CDR3 length: 18 residues. Here the CDR3 reads CTCSFFGVTGIENEKLFF. The CDR3 bases are TGTACCTGCAGTTTTTTTGGGGTGACTGGGATCGAGAATGAAAAACTGTTTTTT.

The rearrangement links TRBV7-6 to TRBJ2-1, with D perhaps TRBD2 (6 bases). Germline V CDR1 and CDR2: SGHVS, FNYEAQ. The CDR3 has 14 residues. V was trimmed by 4 bases and J by 6 bases, leaving 13 bases between them. CDR3 coding DNA: TGTGCCAGCAGCTCATTTGGGGGGAGCAATGAGCAGTTCTTC. Its protein is CASSSFGGSNEQFF.

The table lists this clonotype with many counts. This chain joins TRBV12-3 or TRBV12-4 and TRBJ2-7; TRBD1 is a possible D gene (6 bases). The CDR3 runs 13 residues. Trimming removed 3 bases from V and 2 bases from J, with 8 bases in between. Written as DNA, the CDR3 is TGTGCCAGCAGTTTCCGGGACACCTACGAGCAGTACTTC. Its translation: CASSFRDTYEQYF.

The CDR3 is CASSSGTSGGLGVNEQFF. For the CDR3, the DNA is TGTGCCAGCAGCTCCGGGACTAGCGGGGGGCTCGGGGTGAATGAGCAGTTCTTC. This sequence joins TRBV9 and TRBJ2-1; 15 bases align to TRBD2. Germline V gives CDR1 SGDLS, CDR2 YYNGEE. J was trimmed by 7 bases and V by 4 bases; bases with no gene match: 12. The CDR3 is 18 amino acids.

This clonotype was seen ten or more times. The rearrangement uses TRBV29-1 and TRBJ2-3; weak D call: TRBD2 (6 bases). The CDR3 consists of 18 residues. Per germline, CDR1 SQVTM and CDR2 ANQGSEA. V dropped 1 base and J dropped 6 bases, with 26 bases sitting between them. The CDR3 coding sequence is TGCAGCGTTGAAGGAATGGACCCTTTAGCCAGGAGGGAGGATACGCAGTATTTT. It encodes CSVEGMDPLARREDTQYF.

This clonotype was observed a handful of times. The chain recombines TRBV25-1 with TRBJ2-7; TRBD1 agrees at 9 bases. The CDR3 length is 16 residues. The junction had 11 bases not matched to a gene; V was cut back by 3 bases and J by 5 bases. Looked up from germline, CDR1 is MGHDK and CDR2 is SYGVNS. CDR3 in DNA: TGTGCCAGCAGTGACGTCCTTGGGACAGGGTTCCACGAGCAGTACTTC. Protein product: CASSDVLGTGFHEQYF.

This clonotype has a handful of counts. V gene TRBV7-9 combines with J gene TRBJ2-7, with 10 bases lining up with TRBD1. The CDR3 is 15 amino acids. The germline CDR1 and CDR2 sequences are SEHNR and FQNEAQ (reference sequence). V gave up 3 bases and J gave up 4 bases; unmatched junction bases: 6. Here the CDR3 reads CASSLGQGLEYEQYF. The DNA for the CDR3 is TGTGCCAGCAGCTTGGGACAGGGGCTAGAATACGAGCAGTACTTC. Based on the CDR3 plus reference TRBV7-9 and TRBJ2-7, the full variable domain is DTGVSQNPRHKITKRGQNVTFRCDPISEHNRLYWYRQTLGQGPEFLTYFQNEAQLEKSRLLSDRFSAERPKGSFSTLEIQRTEQGDSAMYLCASSLGQGLEYEQYFGPGTRLTVT.

This clonotype turned up a few times. The V call is TRBV28, the J call TRBJ1-2; the D gene is possibly TRBD1 (5 bases). This CDR3 has 14 amino acids. Germline lookup yields CDR1 MDHEN and CDR2 SYDVKM. The V end lost 6 bases, the J end lost 3 bases, and 14 bases lay between the germline ends. The chain's CDR3 is CASSHTTGYYGYTF. CDR3 in DNA: TGTGCCAGCAGCCACACCACAGGCTACTATGGCTACACCTTC.